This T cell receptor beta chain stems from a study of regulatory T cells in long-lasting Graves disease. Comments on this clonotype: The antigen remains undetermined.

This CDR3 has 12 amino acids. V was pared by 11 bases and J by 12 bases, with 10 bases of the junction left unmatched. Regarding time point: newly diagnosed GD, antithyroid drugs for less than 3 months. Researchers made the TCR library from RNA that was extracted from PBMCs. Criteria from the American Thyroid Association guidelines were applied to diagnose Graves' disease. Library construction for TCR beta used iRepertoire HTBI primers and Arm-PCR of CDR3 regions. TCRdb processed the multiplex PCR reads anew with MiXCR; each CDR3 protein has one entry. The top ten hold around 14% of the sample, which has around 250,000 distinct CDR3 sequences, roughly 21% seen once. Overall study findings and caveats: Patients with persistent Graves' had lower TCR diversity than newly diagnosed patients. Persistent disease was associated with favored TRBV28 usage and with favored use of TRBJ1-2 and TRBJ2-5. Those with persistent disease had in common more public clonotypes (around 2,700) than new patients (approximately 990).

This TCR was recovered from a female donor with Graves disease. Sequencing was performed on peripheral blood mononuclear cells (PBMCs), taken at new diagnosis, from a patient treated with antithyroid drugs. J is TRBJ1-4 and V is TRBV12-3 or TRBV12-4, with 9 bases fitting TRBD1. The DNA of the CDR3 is TGTGCCGGCCAACAGGGGGCGGGGGAACTGTTTTTT. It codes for CAGQQGAGELFF.